This TCR beta chain was found in a study of cytomegalovirus exposure and HLA in healthy donors. Donors counted as nominally healthy when sampled, yet unrecorded immune exposures were likely. In germline, CDR1 is SNHLY, CDR2 FYNNEI. V was pared by 5 bases and J by 8 bases, with 14 bases of the junction left unmatched. This CDR3 contains 16 residues. PCR amplification relied on 60 Vbeta primers (plus 13 Jbeta primers). TCRdb's table, derived via immunoSEQ multiplex PCR, lists solely in-frame clones and lacks some. The sample shows about 150,000 clones, approximately 86% of them seen only once. This clonotype originated in a woman aged 18-29 years in good health and CMV-seronegative. Sample: PBMCs. The rearrangement joins TRBV2 to TRBJ1-4; 7 bases line up with TRBD1. DNA of the CDR3: TGTGCCAGCAGTCGCTCGCTGAACAGGGGACGGGAAAAACTGTTTTTT. It codes for CASSRSLNRGREKLFF.